Below are 21 T cell receptor beta chains sequenced from a single sample in a study of OX40 agonist ivuxolimab in advanced cancers. Clones were sequenced by immunoSEQ multiplex PCR, and TCRdb holds only the in-frame ones, with some missing. The sample lists about 100,000 clones; roughly four fifths were seen once. Sample: CD4+ or CD8+ T cells sorted from blood, taken in a trial of the OX40 agonist ivuxolimab. The receptors originated from an adult with an advanced solid tumor such as melanoma, head and neck, liver or kidney cancer.

J is TRBJ1-1 and V is TRBV7-2; tentative D call: TRBD1 (5 bases). V dropped 5 bases and J dropped 4 bases, with 23 bases sitting between them. The germline V gene has CDR1 SGHTA and CDR2 FQGNSA. This CDR3 contains 17 residues. The CDR3 reads CASSPPTSGSTLTEAFF. CDR3 bases: TGTGCCAGCAGCCCCCCCACTTCAGGGTCGACCCTCACTGAAGCTTTCTTT.

The genes are TRBV7-2 and TRBJ2-7; D is uncertain. The CDR3 is 12 residues long. With 6 bases removed from V and 6 bases from J, the gap between germline ends came to 12 bases. Germline V gene data show CDR1 as SGHTA and CDR2 as FQGNSA. CDR3 coding DNA: TGTGCCAGCAGGTTCGTCGTGGGCGAGCAGTACTTC. Translation: CASRFVVGEQYF.

The chain couples TRBV6-5 to TRBJ2-7, with 8 bases matching TRBD2. CDR3 length equals 16 residues. The V gene's germline CDR1 is MNHEY and CDR2 SVGAGI. The V and J ends lost 2 bases and 3 bases, in that order; junction bases with no gene match: 9. The CDR3 sequence: CASSYGLMAGGYEQYF. Written as DNA, the CDR3 is TGTGCCAGCAGTTACGGTTTGATGGCGGGGGGCTACGAGCAGTACTTC.

The chain recombines TRBV29-1 with TRBJ1-1; D gene uncertain. The CDR3 length is 12 residues. Germline values: CDR1 SQVTM, CDR2 ANQGSEA. Trimming took 7 bases from V and 5 from J, leaving 14 bases between them. The CDR3 sequence is CSAWRVGTEAFF. For the CDR3, the DNA is TGCAGCGCCTGGAGGGTTGGAACTGAAGCTTTCTTT.

The V call is TRBV6-5, the J call TRBJ2-7, with TRBD2 matching 8 bases. The CDR3 consists of 16 residues. Trimming at V came to 0 bases and at J to 6 bases, leaving 10 bases not matched to a gene. CDR1 and CDR2 (germline): MNHEY, SVGAGI. CDR3 DNA: TGTGCCAGCAGTTACTCCCCCGGACTAGCCTTTCCCGAGCAGTACTTC. It encodes CASSYSPGLAFPEQYF.

This chain links TRBV7-8 with TRBJ2-7, with a tentative D call TRBD2 (6 bases). Per the germline V gene, CDR1 is SGHVS and CDR2 is FQNEAQ. Trimming took off 5 bases at V and 1 base at J, with 15 bases between the two ends. The CDR3 spans 15 residues. CDR3 sequence reads: CASSTAGKISYEQYF. CDR3 DNA sequence: TGTGCCAGCAGCACCGCGGGGAAGATTTCCTACGAGCAGTACTTC.

This clone has a single count. The V gene is TRBV4-3, the J gene TRBJ1-1; 7 bases fit TRBD1. V lost 0 bases and J lost 9; bases outside the gene matches: 4. CDR3 length: 13 amino acids. The germline CDR1 and CDR2 sequences are LGHNA and YSLEER. CDR3 in amino acids: CASSQDGTDQAFF. CDR3 DNA sequence: TGCGCCAGCAGCCAAGATGGGACAGATCAAGCTTTCTTT.

The chain recombines TRBV6-1 with TRBJ1-3, with a tentative D call TRBD1 (6 bases). CDR1 and CDR2 from the germline V gene are MNHNS and SASEGT. This CDR3 is 13 amino acids long. Trimming shortened V by 6 bases and J by 4 bases, and 10 bases separated the two germline ends. The CDR3 nucleotides are TGTGCCAGCAGGGGGGCCTCAGGAAACACCATATATTTT. As protein: CASRGASGNTIYF.

The chain joins TRBV7-9 to TRBJ2-3, with D unresolved. V dropped 4 bases and J dropped 1 base, with 9 bases sitting between them. The CDR3 has 14 residues. Germline CDR1 reads SEHNR; CDR2 reads FQNEAQ (reference sequence). The chain's CDR3 is CASSSKDGTDTQYF. CDR3 DNA sequence: TGTGCCAGCAGCTCTAAAGACGGCACAGATACGCAGTATTTT.

This clone has a handful of counts. The chain is built from TRBV7-2 and TRBJ2-6, with D maybe TRBD1 (5 bases). CDR1 is SGHTA and CDR2 is FQGNSA in the germline V gene. V was clipped by 0 bases and J by 2 bases, with 20 bases between them. The CDR3 sequence is 20 residues long. The CDR3 region is CASSLAFSNQGVAGANVLTF. CDR3 bases: TGTGCCAGCAGCTTAGCCTTCTCCAACCAGGGCGTCGCTGGGGCCAACGTCCTGACTTTC.

This clone was detected only once. The chain uses TRBV7-8 and TRBJ2-2, with a possible D match to TRBD1 (6 bases). Trimming shortened V by 1 base and J by 4 bases, and 10 bases separated the two germline ends. The CDR3 length is 15 residues. CDR1 and CDR2 (germline): SGHVS, FQNEAQ. CDR3 sequence: CASSLGGRRTGELFF. CDR3 nucleotides: TGTGCCAGCAGCTTAGGGGGGCGACGCACCGGGGAGCTGTTTTTT.

The rearrangement uses TRBV4-3 and TRBJ1-3; D remains ambiguous. The ends were cut back, 1 base at V and 9 bases at J, with 13 bases in the middle. Germline V lookup: CDR1 LGHNA, CDR2 YSLEER. This CDR3 comprises 14 residues. CDR3 sequence reads: CASSQGQYSGTIYF. The CDR3 nucleotides are TGCGCCAGCAGCCAAGGGCAGTACTCGGGCACCATATATTTT.

The CDR3 nucleotides read TGTGCCATCAGTAGAGGACAGGGGGAAACTGAAGCTTTCTTT. This translates into CAISRGQGETEAFF. The chain joins TRBV10-3 to TRBJ1-1; 10 positions match TRBD1. This CDR3 spans 14 amino acids. Germline V gene data show CDR1 as ENHRY and CDR2 as SYGVKD. V dropped 5 bases and J dropped 5; count of bases not matched to a gene: 5.

This sequence joins TRBV4-1 and TRBJ1-1, with D possibly TRBD1 on 5 matching bases. Trimming shortened V by 1 base and J by 7 bases, and 10 bases separated the two germline ends. CDR3 length equals 13 residues. Germline values: CDR1 MGHRA, CDR2 YSYEKL. CDR3 nucleotides: TGCGCCAGCAGCCAAGTCCCGGGACGTGAAGCTTTCTTT. Translating it yields CASSQVPGREAFF.

The chain employs TRBV14 and TRBJ2-7; D uncertain. V lost 3 bases, J lost 7 bases, and 13 bases lay in between. The CDR3 runs to 13 residues. CDR1 SGHDN and CDR2 FVKESK come from the germline V gene. The CDR3 sequence: CASSHISLGEQYF. Written as DNA, the CDR3 is TGTGCCAGCAGCCACATCAGCCTCGGAGAGCAGTACTTC. Supplemented by reference TRBV14 and TRBJ2-7, the full variable domain reads EAGVTQFPSHSVIEKGQTVTLRCDPISGHDNLYWYRRVMGKEIKFLLHFVKESKQDESGMPNNRFLAERTGGTYSTLKVQPAELEDSGVYFCASSHISLGEQYFGPGTRLTVT.

Here the CDR3 reads CASTEGTANYGYTF. The CDR3 DNA sequence: TGCGCCAGTACCGAGGGGACAGCTAACTATGGCTACACCTTC. The chain is built from TRBV5-1 and TRBJ1-2; 7 positions match TRBD1. Losses at the gene ends were 8 bases for V and 0 bases for J; bases not matched to a gene: 7. This CDR3 region has 14 residues. Germline CDR1 reads SGHRS; CDR2 reads YFSETQ.

A single count supports this clone. CDR3 in DNA: TGCGCCAGCAGTGTAGCGGGGTCGGGGGAGCAGTACTTC. As protein: CASSVAGSGEQYF. The chain couples TRBV10-1 to TRBJ2-7, with 8 bases aligning to TRBD2. Trimming took 4 bases from V and 7 from J; bases not matched to a gene: 6. This CDR3 is 13 amino acids long. The germline V gene has CDR1 WNHNN and CDR2 SYGVQD (reference sequence).

The chain links TRBV7-9 to TRBJ2-3, with unresolved D. Germline V gene sequence: CDR1 SEHNR, CDR2 FQNEAQ (reference sequence). This CDR3 region has 15 residues. With 1 base removed from V and 1 base from J, the gap between germline ends came to 9 bases. The CDR3 spells CASSLVAGRTDTQYF. The CDR3, as DNA: TGTGCCAGCAGCTTAGTGGCAGGTCGCACAGATACGCAGTATTTT.

This clone came up once. V is TRBV19 and J is TRBJ2-7; D gene uncertain. The CDR3 has 15 amino acids. The V end was cut by 2 bases, the J end by 2 bases, with 13 bases between. Germline V gene data show CDR1 as LNHDA and CDR2 as SQIVND (reference sequence). Here the CDR3 reads CASSITPAGPYEQYF. The CDR3 DNA sequence: TGTGCCAGTAGTATAACCCCCGCCGGACCCTACGAGCAGTACTTC.

The CDR3 DNA sequence: TGTGCCAGTAGTATAGAACTCGCGCAGGCCCAGTACTTC. Amino acids: CASSIELAQAQYF. The V call is TRBV19, the J call TRBJ2-5, with no clear D. V was pared by 0 bases and J by 9 bases, with 11 bases between. Germline V gene sequence: CDR1 LNHDA, CDR2 SQIVND (reference sequence). The CDR3 spans 13 residues.

The V call is TRBV4-2, the J call TRBJ2-5; unclear D gene. CDR1 is LGHNA and CDR2 is YNFKEQ in the germline V gene. This CDR3 comprises 12 residues. Trimming stripped 1 base from V and 5 bases from J, with 5 bases between. The CDR3 reads CASSQGRETQYF. The CDR3 DNA follows: TGTGCCAGCAGCCAAGGGCGGGAGACCCAGTACTTC.